The rows below give T cell receptor beta chains drawn from one sample of a study of CD8 T cells in ankylosing spondylitis. From the 5' RACE reads, TCRdb called clonotypes with MiXCR, one entry per CDR3 protein. Of 220,000 or so distinct CDR3 sequences in the sample, about 18% were seen once. The material sequenced was blood, either unsorted or a sorted T cell fraction (not recorded which). The receptors shown here come from a male donor with ankylosing spondylitis. The CDR3 runs from the conserved cysteine through the conserved F or W. The order of the fields is clone size, D gene, J gene, V gene, CDR3 protein, CDR3 DNA. A D gene is named only where the DNA matches it firmly. Not every row has a clone size; where given, it reads once, few, many or a size class.

few | - | TRBJ2-1 | TRBV6-5 | CASSYLSLGSENEQFF | TGTGCCAGCAGTTACCTGAGTTTAGGGTCGGAAAATGAGCAGTTCTTC
many | TRBD2 | TRBJ2-3 | TRBV7-9 | CASSLPGTSLSTDTQYF | TGTGCCAGCAGCCTCCCCGGGACTAGTCTCAGCACAGATACGCAGTATTTT
few | - | TRBJ1-1 | TRBV7-6 | CASSLGLSANTEAFF | TGTGCCAGCAGCCTCGGACTGTCAGCGAACACTGAAGCTTTCTTT
few | TRBD2 | TRBJ2-5 | TRBV11-2 | CASSLARLAGRETQYF | TGTGCCAGCAGCTTAGCCCGGCTAGCGGGTAGGGAGACCCAGTACTTC
- | - | TRBJ2-7 | TRBV5-6 | CASSSAQGAYEQYF | TGTGCCAGCAGCTCTGCACAGGGCGCCTACGAGCAGTACTTC
- | TRBD1 | TRBJ1-6 | TRBV5-1 | CASSLGWDSNSPLHF | TGCGCCAGCAGCTTGGGGTGGGACAGTAATTCACCCCTCCACTTT
few | TRBD2 | TRBJ2-3 | TRBV4-1 | CASSQVPAGIDPSTDTQYF | TGCGCCAGCAGCCAAGTCCCAGCGGGGATCGACCCTAGCACAGATACGCAGTATTTT
few | - | TRBJ2-7 | TRBV4-3 | CASSHGRSSYEQYF | TGCGCCAGCAGCCATGGACGCTCCTCCTACGAGCAGTACTTC
few | - | TRBJ1-4 | TRBV6-1 | CASTDPDGANEKLFF | TGTGCCAGCACCGACCCGGACGGCGCTAATGAAAAACTGTTTTTT
few | TRBD2 | TRBJ2-7 | TRBV6-1 | CASSPWTSGGQQYF | TGTGCCAGCAGTCCCTGGACTAGCGGGGGACAGCAGTACTTC
- | TRBD2 | TRBJ2-7 | TRBV20-1 | CSASGSSSGEFTYEQYF | TGCAGTGCTAGCGGTTCGTCTAGCGGGGAATTTACCTACGAGCAGTACTTC
- | - | TRBJ2-7 | TRBV27 | CASSLLKGMGTYEQYF | TGTGCCAGCAGTTTGCTTAAGGGGATGGGGACCTACGAGCAGTACTTC
once | - | TRBJ2-7 | TRBV9 | CASSPGGGSAYEQYF | TGTGCCAGCAGCCCAGGGGGGGGCTCGGCCTACGAGCAGTACTTC
- | - | TRBJ1-5 | TRBV12-3/TRBV12-4 | CASSLGGSNSNQPQHF | TGTGCCAGCAGTTTGGGGGGCAGTAATAGCAATCAGCCCCAGCATTTT
- | TRBD1 | TRBJ2-7 | TRBV7-7 | CASSLGPGGHEQYF | TGTGCTAGCAGCTTAGGTCCAGGGGGCCACGAGCAGTACTTC
- | - | TRBJ2-7 | TRBV7-6 | CASSLGQLLTYEQYF | TGTGCCAGCAGCTTAGGTCAGTTGCTAACCTACGAGCAGTACTTC
few | TRBD1 | TRBJ1-1 | TRBV4-1 | CASSHGQGGAEAFF | TGCGCCAGCAGCCACGGACAGGGAGGGGCTGAAGCTTTCTTT
- | TRBD1 | TRBJ2-7 | TRBV7-2 | CASSLGDSGYEQYF | TGTGCCAGCAGCTTAGGGGACAGCGGCTACGAGCAGTACTTC
- | - | TRBJ2-1 | TRBV5-5 | CASSGGMNNEQFF | TGTGCCAGCAGCGGCGGCATGAACAATGAGCAGTTCTTC
- | - | TRBJ1-2 | TRBV7-6 | CASSLQRGPTNYGYTF | TGTGCCAGCAGCTTACAGAGGGGTCCCACTAACTATGGCTACACCTTC
few | - | TRBJ2-3 | TRBV4-1 | CASSQEIGEGSTDTQYF | TGCGCCAGCAGCCAAGAGATCGGGGAAGGGAGCACAGATACGCAGTATTTT
- | - | TRBJ1-2 | TRBV3-1 | CASSQPPNYGYTF | TGTGCCAGCAGCCAGCCACCCAACTATGGCTACACCTTC
- | TRBD2 | TRBJ2-6 | TRBV19 | CASSISGSGANVLTF | TGTGCCAGTAGTATTAGCGGGTCTGGGGCCAACGTCCTGACTTTC
- | - | TRBJ1-5 | TRBV6-1 | CASSETPRGGNQPQHF | TGTGCCAGCAGTGAAACCCCCAGGGGTGGCAATCAGCCCCAGCATTTT
few | - | TRBJ2-7 | TRBV28 | CASSLWEGSYEQYF | TGTGCCAGCAGTTTATGGGAGGGGTCGTACGAGCAGTACTTC
- | TRBD1 | TRBJ1-2 | TRBV20-1 | CSANTGGYYGYTF | TGCAGTGCCAATACAGGGGGCTACTATGGCTACACCTTC
- | - | TRBJ2-7 | TRBV12-3/TRBV12-4 | CASSISPGYEQYF | TGTGCCAGCAGTATAAGTCCCGGGTACGAGCAGTACTTC
- | - | TRBJ2-5 | TRBV4-1 | CASSRTLAVQETQYF | TGCGCCAGCAGCCGCACCTTAGCGGTCCAAGAGACCCAGTACTTC
many | TRBD1 | TRBJ1-1 | TRBV10-3 | CAISEGQGSEGTEAFF | TGTGCCATCAGTGAGGGACAGGGAAGTGAAGGAACTGAAGCTTTCTTT
many | - | TRBJ2-3 | TRBV15 | CATSRARGADTQYF | TGTGCCACCAGCAGAGCCAGGGGGGCAGATACGCAGTATTTT
- | TRBD2 | TRBJ2-3 | TRBV5-4 | CASSRGGLASTDTQYF | TGTGCCAGCAGCCGGGGAGGACTAGCGAGCACAGATACGCAGTATTTT
- | - | TRBJ1-6 | TRBV6-5 | CASTLKGAATSYNSPLHF | TGTGCCAGCACCCTTAAAGGGGCGGCAACCTCCTATAATTCACCCCTCCACTTT
few | - | TRBJ2-2 | TRBV19 | CASRDRVLGGELFF | TGTGCCAGTCGAGACCGGGTTCTTGGCGGGGAGCTGTTTTTT
few | - | TRBJ2-1 | TRBV3-1 | CASSYTAGSAYNEQFF | TGTGCCAGCAGCTACACCGCGGGAAGCGCCTACAATGAGCAGTTCTTC
few | - | TRBJ2-2 | TRBV7-6 | CASSLGTAIAPGELFF | TGTGCCAGCAGCTTAGGCACGGCCATAGCCCCCGGGGAGCTGTTTTTT
few | - | TRBJ2-1 | TRBV7-7 | CASSLDPGDEQFF | TGTGCCAGCAGCTTAGACCCCGGGGATGAGCAGTTCTTC
many | - | TRBJ2-1 | TRBV12-3/TRBV12-4 | CASSYGEQFF | TGTGCCAGCAGTTACGGTGAGCAGTTCTTC
many | - | TRBJ1-1 | TRBV7-6 | CASTLRGGNTEAFF | TGTGCCAGCACCCTGAGGGGGGGGAACACTGAAGCTTTCTTT
few | TRBD2 | TRBJ2-7 | TRBV7-2 | CASSLRDYLSYEQYF | TGTGCCAGCAGCTTAAGGGACTACCTATCCTACGAGCAGTACTTC
few | TRBD2 | TRBJ2-7 | TRBV11-1 | CASRSGLGGTTQPYEQYF | TGTGCCAGCAGATCCGGGCTGGGGGGGACTACCCAACCTTACGAGCAGTACTTC
few | - | TRBJ1-1 | TRBV27 | CASRTRDGYTEAFF | TGTGCCAGCAGGACCCGGGACGGATACACTGAAGCTTTCTTT
- | - | TRBJ2-5 | TRBV4-1 | CASSQEGIPNQETQYF | TGCGCCAGCAGCCAAGAAGGGATACCTAACCAAGAGACCCAGTACTTC
few | - | TRBJ2-7 | TRBV27 | CASARWGNEQYF | TGTGCCAGCGCCCGTTGGGGAAACGAGCAGTACTTC
- | - | TRBJ2-7 | TRBV9 | CASSLGDGASYEQYF | TGTGCCAGCAGTCTTGGGGACGGCGCCTCCTACGAGCAGTACTTC
few | TRBD2 | TRBJ2-1 | TRBV11-2 | CASSDSPNWASGRASRFF | TGTGCCAGCAGCGACTCCCCCAATTGGGCTAGCGGGAGGGCCAGTCGGTTCTTC
few | - | TRBJ2-7 | TRBV9 | CASSVEWGDYEQYF | TGTGCCAGCAGCGTAGAATGGGGCGACTACGAGCAGTACTTC
- | TRBD1 | TRBJ1-2 | TRBV4-1 | CASSREGQAAYGYTF | TGCGCCAGCAGCCGAGAGGGACAGGCGGCCTATGGCTACACCTTC
few | - | TRBJ2-7 | TRBV7-3 | CASSEQGGIGYEQYF | TGTGCCAGCAGCGAACAAGGGGGTATAGGCTACGAGCAGTACTTC
- | - | TRBJ1-4 | TRBV29-1 | CSADSGGRLFF | TGCAGCGCCGACTCGGGGGGGAGACTGTTTTTT
few | TRBD1 | TRBJ1-1 | TRBV4-3 | CASSQEGTGVGNTEAFF | TGCGCCAGCAGCCAAGAAGGGACAGGAGTGGGTAACACTGAAGCTTTCTTT
few | - | TRBJ2-7 | TRBV4-2 | CASSPRDKSYEQYF | TGTGCCAGCAGCCCCCGGGACAAGTCCTACGAGCAGTACTTC
- | - | TRBJ2-1 | TRBV27 | CASREGTYNNEQFF | TGTGCCAGCAGGGAAGGGACCTATAACAATGAGCAGTTCTTC
few | - | TRBJ2-3 | TRBV9 | CASSVPSQGPTDTQYF | TGTGCCAGCAGCGTACCGTCGCAGGGGCCCACAGATACGCAGTATTTT